These T cell receptor beta chains were read from a single sample in a study of T cell responses to AZD1222 COVID-19 vaccine. Libraries were prepared by immunoSEQ multiplex PCR; TCRdb keeps only in-frame clonotypes and omits some of them. The repertoire holds over 100,000 clones, with around 84% as singletons. This specimen consisted of peripheral blood, obtained on day 0 of AZD1222 vaccination. The origin of the receptors is an adult in good health. The CDR3 runs from the conserved cysteine through the conserved F or W. Fields, in order: CDR3 protein, CDR3 DNA, clone size, J gene, D gene, V gene. A D gene is named only where the DNA matches it firmly. Only part of the rows carry a size: once, few, many, or a class if the clone is expanded.

CDR3aa: CAIRGSLGNSPLHF
CDR3nt: TGTGCCATTCGGGGCTCACTGGGTAATTCACCCCTCCACTTT
abundance: .
j_gene: TRBJ1-6
d_gene: .
v_gene: TRBV6-6

CDR3aa: CASSPAGNQETQYF
CDR3nt: TGTGCCAGCAGCCCTGCCGGGAACCAAGAGACCCAGTACTTC
abundance: .
j_gene: TRBJ2-5
d_gene: .
v_gene: TRBV11-1

CDR3aa: CASSAQGPYGYTF
CDR3nt: TGTGCCAGCAGTGCGCAGGGTCCCTATGGCTACACCTTC
abundance: .
j_gene: TRBJ1-2
d_gene: .
v_gene: TRBV2

CDR3aa: CASSWDRGSGNTIYF
CDR3nt: TGTGCCAGCAGTTGGGACAGGGGGTCTGGAAACACCATATATTTT
abundance: .
j_gene: TRBJ1-3
d_gene: TRBD1
v_gene: TRBV28

CDR3aa: CASRGNNSPLHF
CDR3nt: TGTGCCAGCAGGGGGAATAATTCACCCCTCCACTTT
abundance: .
j_gene: TRBJ1-6
d_gene: .
v_gene: TRBV12-3/TRBV12-4

CDR3aa: CASSANRDTEAFF
CDR3nt: TGTGCCAGTAGTGCCAACCGGGACACTGAAGCTTTCTTT
abundance: .
j_gene: TRBJ1-1
d_gene: .
v_gene: TRBV19

CDR3aa: CASRDHYETRAFF
CDR3nt: TGTGCCAGCAGGGACCACTACGAGACGCGAGCTTTCTTT
abundance: few
j_gene: TRBJ1-1
d_gene: .
v_gene: TRBV7-9

CDR3aa: CASSRGTGGGTEAFF
CDR3nt: TGTGCCAGCAGCCGAGGGACAGGGGGGGGCACTGAAGCTTTCTTT
abundance: .
j_gene: TRBJ1-1
d_gene: TRBD1
v_gene: TRBV7-8

CDR3aa: CASSYSIARSSYEQYF
CDR3nt: TGTGCCAGCAGTTACTCGATAGCGAGAAGCTCCTACGAGCAGTACTTC
abundance: .
j_gene: TRBJ2-7
d_gene: .
v_gene: TRBV6-5

CDR3aa: CASGRENTEAFF
CDR3nt: TGTGCCAGCGGCAGGGAAAACACTGAAGCTTTCTTT
abundance: .
j_gene: TRBJ1-1
d_gene: .
v_gene: TRBV27

CDR3aa: CAISESREAEGYTF
CDR3nt: TGTGCCATCAGTGAGTCTCGGGAGGCAGAGGGCTACACCTTC
abundance: few
j_gene: TRBJ1-2
d_gene: .
v_gene: TRBV10-3

CDR3aa: CASSQGSYDQPQHF
CDR3nt: TGTGCCAGCAGCCAAGGGTCGTACGATCAGCCCCAGCATTTT
abundance: .
j_gene: TRBJ1-5
d_gene: .
v_gene: TRBV3-1/TRBV3-2

CDR3aa: CASTGPGLPYEQYF
CDR3nt: TGTGCCAGCACCGGCCCAGGTCTCCCCTACGAGCAGTACTTC
abundance: .
j_gene: TRBJ2-7
d_gene: .
v_gene: TRBV21-1

CDR3aa: CSVGGVRDETQYF
CDR3nt: TGCAGCGTTGGGGGAGTACGGGATGAGACCCAGTACTTC
abundance: .
j_gene: TRBJ2-5
d_gene: .
v_gene: TRBV29-1

CDR3aa: CAGGIINEKLFF
CDR3nt: TGTGCGGGAGGGATAATTAATGAAAAACTGTTTTTT
abundance: .
j_gene: TRBJ1-4
d_gene: .
v_gene: TRBV2